This T cell receptor (beta chain) was identified in a study of human T cells and chemical hapten exposure. Study-wide background: Patches with 0.01% DPC went on the upper back, and the tests were read at 6 days.

The CDR3 loop spans 14 amino acids. Germline CDR1 and CDR2: SEHNR and FQNEAQ (reference sequence). V was trimmed by 0 bases and J by 2 bases, leaving 6 bases between them. As handled by the study authors: Per-sample TCR counts ranged from roughly 23,224 to 750,000, median 95,638. TCRdb recomputed calls from the RACE reads with MiXCR, one row per CDR3 protein. What appears here as the V and J calls and clone size reflects TCRdb's work, not the paper's. The sample records approximately 100,000 distinct CDR3 sequences, more than 9.5% being singletons. Time point meaning: patch test 1, 2 weeks after DPC sensitization. The treatment is: therapeutic diphenylcyclopropenone sensitization with weekly scalp DPC. In its sample, this clonotype was seen a few times.

The sequenced sample was whole blood, obtained in connection with sensitization to the hapten diphenylcyclopropenone (DPC). This TCR derives from a woman aged 40 to 49 with alopecia areata. Some clones in this sample may be carry-over from other donors' samples. The chain is built from TRBV7-9 and TRBJ2-3, with D possibly TRBD1 on 6 matching bases. CDR3 sequence (DNA): TGTGCCAGCAGCTTAGCGGGACACACAGATACGCAGTATTTT. Translation: CASSLAGHTDTQYF.